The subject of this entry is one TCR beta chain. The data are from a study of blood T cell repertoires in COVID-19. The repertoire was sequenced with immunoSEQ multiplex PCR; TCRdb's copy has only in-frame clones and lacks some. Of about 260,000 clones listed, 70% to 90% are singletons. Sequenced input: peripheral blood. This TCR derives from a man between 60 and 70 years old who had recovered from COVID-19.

CDR3 loop: CASSSLDSHNQPQHF. The CDR3 DNA follows: TGTGCCAGCAGCTCGCTGGACAGTCACAATCAGCCCCAGCATTTT. V gene TRBV5-8 combines with J gene TRBJ1-5; D is perhaps TRBD1 (6 bases). Trimming took off 3 bases at V and 3 bases at J, with 13 bases between the two ends. CDR1 is SGHTS, CDR2 YDEGEE, per germline. This CDR3 has 15 amino acids.